The 21 T cell receptor beta chains presented below share a single source sample, sequenced in a study of CD8+ T cells in alopecia areata. Investigators isolated RNA and reverse transcribed it into cDNA to act as the sequencing template. The protocol was immunoSEQ multiplex PCR, while the TCRdb copy is restricted to in-frame clones and leaves out a portion. The sample includes about 140,000 clones, around 55% of them seen just once. Sequences were obtained from CD4+ T cells sorted from blood. The receptor set was obtained from a human donor in good health.

This rearrangement joins TRBV29-1 to TRBJ2-5, with 9 bases matching TRBD1. The CDR3 extends over 14 amino acids. Germline V gene sequence: CDR1 SQVTM, CDR2 ANQGSEA. V gave up 6 bases and J gave up 4 bases; unmatched junction bases: 9. The DNA of the CDR3 is TGCAGCGTGGGGACAGGGAATGGCCCAGAGACCCAGTACTTC. The encoded protein is CSVGTGNGPETQYF.

This chain uses TRBV29-1 with TRBJ1-4; D is unclear. CDR1 and CDR2 from the germline V gene are SQVTM and ANQGSEA. This CDR3 comprises 13 residues. Deletions cut 6 bases from V and 3 bases from J, with 11 bases between. The CDR3 DNA reads as TGCAGCGTACTACTACGGTCTAATGAAAAACTGTTTTTT. This gives the protein CSVLLRSNEKLFF.

The rearrangement uses TRBV30 and TRBJ2-7; D gene uncertain. V gave up 0 bases and J gave up 4 bases, with 19 bases separating them. The germline CDR1 and CDR2 sequences are GTSNPN and SVGIG (reference sequence). The CDR3 spans 16 residues. The CDR3 DNA sequence: TGTGCCTGGAGTGTCCCTTACCTCAGCCGGGCATACGAGCAGTACTTC. It specifies CAWSVPYLSRAYEQYF.

The chain joins TRBV29-1 to TRBJ1-1; 7 positions match TRBD1. This CDR3 spans 13 amino acids. Germline trimming cut 7 bases from V and 1 base from J; bases unmatched to any gene: 6. The germline gives CDR1 SQVTM, CDR2 ANQGSEA. For the CDR3, the DNA is TGCAGCGCTAAGAGGGGGCAGAACACTGAAGCTTTCTTT. Translation: CSAKRGQNTEAFF.

This clone occurred once. The chain combines TRBV29-1 with TRBJ2-7; TRBD2 matches at 8 bases. Trimming removed 2 bases from V and 3 bases from J; junction bases left unmatched: 3. CDR1 and CDR2 (germline): SQVTM, ANQGSEA. This CDR3 has 13 amino acids. In DNA, the CDR3 is TGCAGCGTTGAATCCGCGGGAGGCTACGAGCAGTACTTC. Translation: CSVESAGGYEQYF.

The gene calls are TRBV30 and TRBJ2-1; 13 bases agree with TRBD2. Germline trimming cut 0 bases from V and 6 bases from J; bases unmatched to any gene: 2. This CDR3 has 15 amino acids. Germline CDR1 is GTSNPN and CDR2 is SVGIG (reference sequence). The CDR3 DNA sequence: TGTGCCTGGAGTGTACTAGCGGGAGGGCCCAATGAGCAGTTCTTC. Its protein is CAWSVLAGGPNEQFF. The full variable domain, completed using reference TRBV30 and TRBJ2-1, is SQTIHQWPATLVQPVGSPLSLECTVEGTSNPNLYWYRQAAGRGLQLLFYSVGIGQISSEVPQNLSASRPQDRQFILSSKKLLLSDSGFYLCAWSVLAGGPNEQFFGPGTRLTVL.

The sample holds one count of this clone. The chain is built from TRBV29-1 and TRBJ2-7; 7 bases are a match to TRBD1. This CDR3 is 15 amino acids long. Germline CDR1 SQVTM, CDR2 ANQGSEA. V shed 6 bases and J 5 bases; nucleotides not matched to a gene: 16. DNA of the CDR3: TGCAGCGTCCCCGCAGAGGACAGGAGTAAACACGAGCAGTACTTC. It translates to CSVPAEDRSKHEQYF.

This clone occurred once. Within the sample, other DNA sequences also encode this same CDR3. The chain combines TRBV6-5 with TRBJ2-5; D unresolved. V was cut by 8 bases and J by 2 bases, with 3 bases left in between. Germline V gene lookup returns CDR1 MNHEY and CDR2 SVGAGI. The CDR3 consists of 10 residues. This CDR3 reads CASGQETQYF. The CDR3 DNA follows: TGTGCCAGCGGTCAAGAGACCCAGTACTTC.

This clone was recorded only once. The genes are TRBV14 and TRBJ2-7; D possibly corresponds to TRBD1 (5 bases). In germline, CDR1 is SGHDN, CDR2 FVKESK. The CDR3 is made up of 13 amino acids. Trimming removed 4 bases from V and 6 bases from J, with 13 bases in between. CDR3 sequence: CASSPISGSEQYF. For the CDR3, the DNA is TGTGCCAGCAGCCCGATCTCAGGGTCCGAGCAGTACTTC.

The chain joins TRBV30 to TRBJ2-5; D might be TRBD1 (5 bases). The CDR3 contains 15 residues. V was shortened by 0 bases and J by 2 bases, with 13 bases between the two germline ends. Germline loops: CDR1 GTSNPN, CDR2 SVGIG (reference sequence). DNA for the CDR3: TGTGCCTGGAGTGTCGGCCCGACAGTGCAAGAGACCCAGTACTTC. Its translation: CAWSVGPTVQETQYF. The whole variable domain, remainder taken from reference TRBV30 and TRBJ2-5, is SQTIHQWPATLVQPVGSPLSLECTVEGTSNPNLYWYRQAAGRGLQLLFYSVGIGQISSEVPQNLSASRPQDRQFILSSKKLLLSDSGFYLCAWSVGPTVQETQYFGPGTRLLVL.

This clone was counted once. V gene TRBV29-1 combines with J gene TRBJ2-3, with D perhaps TRBD1 (6 bases). Per the germline V gene, CDR1 is SQVTM and CDR2 is ANQGSEA. V lost 8 bases, J lost 8 bases, and 20 bases lay in between. The CDR3 is 13 residues long. The CDR3 DNA is TGCAGCCTTAGCGCCCAGGGGTCGGGTACGCAGTATTTT. It specifies CSLSAQGSGTQYF.

This clone was found once. This rearrangement joins TRBV6-1 to TRBJ1-1, with D possibly being TRBD1 (6 bases). Germline lookup yields CDR1 MNHNS and CDR2 SASEGT. The CDR3 runs to 14 residues. Trimming removed 3 bases from V and 1 base from J, with 9 bases in between. In nucleotides, the CDR3 is TGTGCCAGCAGTGAGGTCAGGGGGAACACTGAAGCTTTCTTT. It yields the protein CASSEVRGNTEAFF.

V and J are TRBV14 and TRBJ1-2; a weak D match, TRBD1 (6 bases). Per the germline V gene, CDR1 is SGHDN and CDR2 is FVKESK. V gave up 3 bases and J gave up 5 bases, with 13 bases separating them. The CDR3 sequence is 14 residues long. CDR3 bases: TGTGCCAGCAGCCACGTACAGGGTCCTTATGGCTACACCTTC. Translating it yields CASSHVQGPYGYTF. Together with reference TRBV14 and TRBJ1-2, the CDR3 gives the full variable domain: EAGVTQFPSHSVIEKGQTVTLRCDPISGHDNLYWYRRVMGKEIKFLLHFVKESKQDESGMPNNRFLAERTGGTYSTLKVQPAELEDSGVYFCASSHVQGPYGYTFGSGTRLTVV.

V usage is TRBV6-5 and J usage is TRBJ2-1; D unclear. The V and J ends lost 6 bases and 5 bases respectively, with 17 bases between them. CDR1 is MNHEY and CDR2 is SVGAGI in the germline V gene. This CDR3 has 15 residues. The CDR3 here is CASRVRAFGDNEQFF. CDR3 DNA sequence: TGTGCCAGCAGGGTCCGGGCCTTTGGGGACAATGAGCAGTTCTTC.

The chain recombines TRBV25-1 with TRBJ2-1, with a weak D call TRBD2 (5 bases). Per germline, CDR1 MGHDK and CDR2 SYGVNS. The CDR3 is 13 amino acids. Trimming removed 5 bases from V and 4 bases from J, with 9 bases in between. CDR3 in DNA: TGTGCCAGCAGTTACGGGGATTACAATGAGCAGTTCTTC. Its translation: CASSYGDYNEQFF.

This clone occurred a few times. V usage is TRBV7-3 and J usage is TRBJ2-5; D possibly matches TRBD1 or TRBD2 (5 bases each). Germline V gene sequence: CDR1 SGHTA, CDR2 FQGTGA. The ends were cut back, 2 bases at V and 4 bases at J, with 14 bases in the middle. CDR3 length: 15 amino acids. The CDR3 coding sequence is TGTGCCAGCAGCTTAGGGTCGGGGCCCCCAGAGACCCAGTACTTC. Amino acids: CASSLGSGPPETQYF.

The genes are TRBV5-6 and TRBJ1-5; possibly TRBD1 for D (6 bases). This CDR3 has 15 residues. Looked up from germline, CDR1 is SGHDT and CDR2 is YYEEEE. V was trimmed by 4 bases and J by 4 bases, leaving 15 bases between them. This CDR3 is CASSGGRRQNQPQHF. The CDR3 DNA is TGTGCCAGCAGCGGGGGGCGGCGACAGAATCAGCCCCAGCATTTT.

The rearrangement links TRBV27 to TRBJ2-7; unclear D gene. Trimming removed 8 bases at V and 9 bases at J, with 14 bases between. Germline CDR1 and CDR2: MNHEY and SMNVEV (reference sequence). This CDR3 has 11 residues. CDR3: CASEYKRGQYF. The CDR3 DNA is TGTGCCAGCGAATACAAACGCGGGCAGTACTTC.

The genes are TRBV28 and TRBJ2-7; 13 bases agree with TRBD2. Germline loops: CDR1 MDHEN, CDR2 SYDVKM. V lost 3 bases and J lost 9; bases outside the gene matches: 8. This CDR3 is 15 amino acids long. The CDR3: CASSFPGTSGMGQYF. CDR3 DNA: TGTGCCAGCAGTTTCCCCGGGACTAGCGGGATGGGGCAGTACTTC.

This clone was found a few times. V gene TRBV5-1 combines with J gene TRBJ2-1, with TRBD2 matching 9 bases. Trimming at V came to 0 bases and at J to 4 bases, leaving 5 bases not matched to a gene. The CDR3 contains 16 residues. Per the germline V gene, CDR1 is SGHRS and CDR2 is YFSETQ. The CDR3 is CASSLGGLAGYNEQFF. The CDR3 coding sequence is TGCGCCAGCAGCTTGGGGGGACTAGCAGGGTACAATGAGCAGTTCTTC.

The J gene is TRBJ2-5, the V gene TRBV5-4; weak D call: TRBD2 (6 bases). The germline V gene encodes CDR1 SGHNT and CDR2 YYREEE (reference sequence). This CDR3 region has 12 residues. Trimming removed 3 bases from V and 5 bases from J, with 8 bases in between. The CDR3 coding sequence is TGTGCCAGCAGCTCGGGGAGGGAGACCCAGTACTTC. Residues: CASSSGRETQYF.